This T cell receptor (beta chain) was obtained from a study of CXCR4 blockade with PD-1 therapy in pancreatic cancer. General study points: Survival did not correlate with tumor clonality, which averaged approximately 0.15 versus 0.05.

The table came from immunoSEQ multiplex PCR; TCRdb's copy has only in-frame clones and leaves some out. Among some 4,500 clones, 50% to 65% were seen once, and the ten largest hold more than 13%. Patients who provided the archived tumor blocks had not received neoadjuvant therapy before surgery. Note on this clone: Its antigen is not identified.

This sequence originates from a human donor with pancreatic ductal adenocarcinoma. Sequences were obtained from tumor tissue.

The CDR3 region has the DNA TGTGCCAGCAGTTCCCGCTTTGGCGAGCAGTACTTC. Residues: CASSSRFGEQYF. The rearrangement uses TRBV2 and TRBJ2-7, with unresolved D. Trimming shortened V by 5 bases and J by 6 bases, and 11 bases separated the two germline ends. The CDR3 runs 12 residues. Germline-derived CDR1 and CDR2 are SNHLY and FYNNEI.